One and the same sample provided the 30 T cell receptor beta chains below, sequenced in a study of response to subunit inactivated influenza vaccine. TCRdb itself ran the RT-PCR reads through MiXCR, one entry per CDR3 protein. Altogether 560,000 or so distinct CDR3 sequences are present, 7.5% to 8.5% being singletons, with the ten largest covering approximately 13%. The input for sequencing was PBMCs from blood, taken 23 to 25 months after vaccination. The receptors originated from a man between 50 and 69 years old who received an inactivated influenza vaccine.

This clonotype was counted many times. The chain joins TRBV7-6 to TRBJ1-1, with D possibly TRBD1 on 6 matching bases. V was cut by 5 bases and J by 5 bases, with 21 bases left in between. The CDR3 spans 16 residues. CDR1 and CDR2 from the germline V gene are SGHVS and FNYEAQ. CDR3 sequence: CASSPLNTGFGTEAFF. CDR3 in DNA: TGTGCCAGCAGCCCACTGAATACAGGGTTTGGAACTGAAGCTTTCTTT.

This clonotype has a handful of counts. The J gene is TRBJ2-1, the V gene TRBV28; D unclear. Per germline, CDR1 MDHEN and CDR2 SYDVKM. The CDR3 spans 14 residues. The V gene lost 1 base and the J gene lost 6 bases, with 10 bases spanning the gap. CDR3 sequence (DNA): TGTGCCAGCAGTTTATTTGACTTCTCCAATGAGCAGTTCTTC. As protein: CASSLFDFSNEQFF.

In its sample, this clonotype was seen many times. The rearrangement links TRBV11-2 to TRBJ2-2, with D possibly TRBD1 on 5 matching bases. V gave up 6 bases and J gave up 1 base, with 18 bases separating them. The CDR3 extends over 17 amino acids. Germline loops: CDR1 SGHAT, CDR2 FQNNGV. The CDR3 reads CASRPFKGRVNTGELFF. CDR3 DNA sequence: TGTGCCAGCAGGCCCTTCAAGGGCAGGGTGAACACCGGGGAGCTGTTTTTT.

This clonotype appeared a few times. V gene TRBV20-1 combines with J gene TRBJ2-7; no clear D. The germline gives CDR1 DFQATT, CDR2 SNEGSKA (reference sequence). Trimming removed 5 bases at V and 1 base at J, with 12 bases between. The CDR3 length is 13 residues. CDR3 nucleotides: TGCAGTGCTCCTCCTACATTTTCCTACGAGCAGTACTTC. Its protein is CSAPPTFSYEQYF.

V is TRBV7-9 and J is TRBJ2-2; the D is unclear. V lost 11 bases, J lost 4 bases, and 8 bases lay in between. This CDR3 has 11 residues. CDR1 and CDR2 (germline): SEHNR, FQNEAQ (reference sequence). In nucleotides, the CDR3 is TGTGCCTACGCCATCACCGGGGAGCTGTTTTTT. Its translation: CAYAITGELFF.

The sample holds many counts of this clonotype. The chain joins TRBV4-2 to TRBJ2-1; 7 nucleotides line up with TRBD2. The germline gives CDR1 LGHNA, CDR2 YNFKEQ. Trimming removed 3 bases from V and 7 bases from J; junction bases left unmatched: 9. The CDR3 loop spans 15 amino acids. CDR3 sequence reads: CASSQVLALRNEQFF. The CDR3 DNA sequence: TGTGCCAGCAGCCAGGTACTAGCGTTAAGGAATGAGCAGTTCTTC.

This clonotype was seen a handful of times. The chain is built from TRBV20-1 and TRBJ1-4, with D possibly being TRBD1 (5 bases). V lost 5 bases, J lost 0 bases, and 10 bases lay in between. From germline, CDR1 is DFQATT and CDR2 SNEGSKA (reference sequence). The CDR3 is 14 residues long. The CDR3 protein is CSAVQGATNEKLFF. The CDR3 bases are TGCAGTGCTGTCCAGGGTGCAACTAATGAAAAACTGTTTTTT.

This clonotype has only a few counts. This chain joins TRBV7-2 and TRBJ2-5; 8 bases are shared with TRBD2. From germline, CDR1 is SGHTA and CDR2 FQGNSA. With V trimmed by 8 bases and J by 4 bases, 12 bases remained unmatched. The CDR3 sequence is 15 residues long. The CDR3: CASGPSGSLAETQYF. The DNA for the CDR3 is TGTGCCAGCGGACCTAGCGGGTCCCTGGCAGAGACCCAGTACTTC.

Worth noting for this clonotype: A read error may account for a junction end that differs from germline. The chain uses TRBV3-1 and TRBJ2-7; the D gene is possibly TRBD2 (5 bases). The CDR3 length is 15 residues. Germline V lookup: CDR1 LGHDT, CDR2 YNNKEL (reference sequence). The CDR3 loop is CACSQEVPFTYEQYF. CDR3 sequence (DNA): TGTGCCTGCAGCCAGGAGGTGCCTTTTACCTACGAGCAGTACTTC.

The V call is TRBV10-3, the J call TRBJ2-1, with TRBD2 identical over 9 bases. The germline V gene encodes CDR1 ENHRY and CDR2 SYGVKD. The CDR3 length is 17 residues. V dropped 4 bases and J dropped 3; count of bases not matched to a gene: 10. In nucleotides, the CDR3 is TGTGCCATCAGTGGGTCTCAGGGCGGGGGGGACTACAATGAGCAGTTCTTC. The encoded protein is CAISGSQGGGDYNEQFF.

This clonotype was recorded at least ten times. The chain combines TRBV29-1 with TRBJ1-1; D is undetermined. V shed 5 bases and J shed 0 bases, with 16 bases lying between them. CDR3 length: 15 amino acids. The germline gives CDR1 SQVTM, CDR2 ANQGSEA. CDR3 in amino acids: CSVSGDEPLNTEAFF. In DNA form, the CDR3 reads TGCAGCGTTTCAGGAGACGAACCGTTGAACACTGAAGCTTTCTTT.

This clonotype has at least ten counts. The chain recombines TRBV20-1 with TRBJ2-7; TRBD2 matches 10 bases. The length of the CDR3 is 15 residues. V was pared by 5 bases and J by 6 bases, with 13 bases of the junction left unmatched. Germline values: CDR1 DFQATT, CDR2 SNEGSKA (reference sequence). This CDR3 is CSALSLAGRGSEQYF. The CDR3 nucleotides are TGCAGTGCTTTATCACTAGCGGGAAGGGGTAGCGAGCAGTACTTC.

The chain is built from TRBV5-1 and TRBJ1-2, with D perhaps TRBD1 (6 bases). This CDR3 comprises 14 residues. V was trimmed by 1 base and J by 2 bases, leaving 9 bases between them. The germline CDR1 and CDR2 sequences are SGHRS and YFSETQ. The CDR3 nucleotides read TGCGCCAGCAGCTTGCCAGGGGAGAACTATGGCTACACCTTC. This gives the protein CASSLPGENYGYTF. Full variable domain (missing parts from reference TRBV5-1 and TRBJ1-2): KAGVTQTPRYLIKTRGQQVTLSCSPISGHRSVSWYQQTPGQGLQFLFEYFSETQRNKGNFPGRFSGRQFSNSRSEMNVSTLELGDSALYLCASSLPGENYGYTFGSGTRLTVV.

The V gene is TRBV4-2, the J gene TRBJ2-2; TRBD2 might be the D (6 bases). The germline CDR1 and CDR2 sequences are LGHNA and YNFKEQ. The CDR3 has 21 residues. V dropped 0 bases and J dropped 3 bases, with 26 bases sitting between them. The DNA of the CDR3 is TGTGCCAGCAGCCAAGATAGGCGGCTAGCGCACACCCTCTGGGACACCGGGGAGCTGTTTTTT. Its translation is CASSQDRRLAHTLWDTGELFF.

The sample holds many counts of this clonotype. The gene calls are TRBV6-6 and TRBJ1-1, with D uncertain. Germline CDR1 is MNHNY and CDR2 is SVGAGI (reference sequence). V was pared by 5 bases and J by 11 bases, with 12 bases between. The CDR3 has 11 amino acids. The CDR3: CASSRRDLAFF. DNA of the CDR3: TGTGCCAGCAGTCGACGGGATTTGGCTTTCTTT.

This clonotype was seen repeatedly, ten times or more. V is TRBV28 and J is TRBJ2-3; 7 bases are shared with TRBD2. There are 14 residues in the CDR3. V lost 8 bases, J lost 5 bases, and 10 bases stayed unmatched. CDR1 and CDR2 (germline): MDHEN, SYDVKM. The CDR3 is CASEEGGSGDTQYF. Written as DNA, the CDR3 is TGTGCCAGCGAGGAGGGAGGGTCCGGAGATACGCAGTATTTT.

This clonotype was detected many times. The J gene is TRBJ1-5, the V gene TRBV10-3, with 8 bases fitting TRBD1. Germline V gene sequence: CDR1 ENHRY, CDR2 SYGVKD. V gave up 2 bases and J gave up 1 base; unmatched junction bases: 1. The CDR3 is 15 amino acids. As DNA, the CDR3 is TGTGCCATCAGTGAGAACAGGGGGAGCAATCAGCCCCAGCATTTT. It encodes CAISENRGSNQPQHF.

There are a few counts of this clonotype. The chain uses TRBV5-1 and TRBJ1-6; D unresolved. Trimming removed 5 bases from V and 6 bases from J, with 15 bases in between. The CDR3 covers 15 residues. CDR1 and CDR2 from the germline V gene are SGHRS and YFSETQ. CDR3 region: CASSLQPSFNSPLHF. The CDR3 nucleotides read TGCGCCAGCAGTCTACAGCCCTCTTTTAATTCACCCCTCCACTTT.

This sequence joins TRBV5-5 and TRBJ1-4; D ambiguous. Trimming pared 4 bases from V and 7 bases from J, leaving 14 bases between. The CDR3 totals 14 residues. The germline V gene has CDR1 SGHKS and CDR2 YYEKEE (reference sequence). The DNA for the CDR3 is TGTGCCAGCAGCGTAGTGGGTTCGAGTGAAAAACTGTTTTTT. This codes for CASSVVGSSEKLFF.

The chain recombines TRBV4-3 with TRBJ2-2; D remains ambiguous. CDR3 length: 14 residues. Trimming left V 2 bases short and J 4 bases short, with 8 bases between. Looked up from germline, CDR1 is LGHNA and CDR2 is YSLEER. CDR3 nucleotide sequence: TGCGCCAGCAGCCAACTTGATGGCACCGGGGAGCTGTTTTTT. Protein product: CASSQLDGTGELFF.

The sample holds a few counts of this clonotype. This chain uses TRBV10-3 with TRBJ1-1; no definite D call. Trimming cost V 4 bases and J 5 bases, with 11 bases left between them. CDR1 ENHRY and CDR2 SYGVKD come from the germline V gene. The CDR3 is 13 amino acids. The CDR3 region is CAISAPLRTEAFF. CDR3 DNA: TGTGCCATCAGTGCTCCTCTAAGGACTGAAGCTTTCTTT.

This clonotype has a count of ten or more. The V gene is TRBV20-1, the J gene TRBJ1-1; D is uncertain. The V end lost 6 bases, the J end lost 4 bases, and 12 bases lay between the germline ends. This CDR3 comprises 12 residues. Germline CDR1 and CDR2: DFQATT and SNEGSKA (reference sequence). CDR3 coding DNA: TGCAGTGCCCCGTTGGAGGGCACTGAAGCTTTCTTT. This translates into CSAPLEGTEAFF.

This clonotype was observed a few times. V gene TRBV7-2 combines with J gene TRBJ2-5, with 7 positions matching TRBD2. Germline V gene data show CDR1 as SGHTA and CDR2 as FQGNSA. The CDR3 is 15 residues long. V lost 0 bases and J lost 4; bases outside the gene matches: 5. CDR3 sequence: CASSLAAGSAETQYF. The CDR3 bases are TGTGCCAGCAGCTTAGCAGCGGGGTCGGCAGAGACCCAGTACTTC.

The chain carries TRBV5-1 and TRBJ2-5; 7 bases are shared with TRBD2. The CDR3 is 17 residues long. The germline V gene has CDR1 SGHRS and CDR2 YFSETQ. V lost 0 bases and J lost 4; bases outside the gene matches: 12. This chain's CDR3 is CASSLATSARAGETQYF. In nucleotides, the CDR3 is TGCGCCAGCAGCTTGGCCACTAGCGCCCGAGCAGGAGAGACCCAGTACTTC.

The gene calls are TRBV3-1 and TRBJ2-2, with D unresolved. CDR3 length: 16 amino acids. Germline V gives CDR1 LGHDT, CDR2 YNNKEL (reference sequence). V lost 4 bases to trimming and J lost 2 bases, with 14 bases between them. The DNA of the CDR3 is TGTGCCAGCAGCCCGCCTAAATGGGTTAACACCGGGGAGCTGTTTTTT. It is translated as CASSPPKWVNTGELFF.

In its sample, this clonotype was seen a few times. The chain employs TRBV6-2 or TRBV6-3 and TRBJ1-1; 7 positions agree with TRBD1. This CDR3 is 14 amino acids long. V lost 5 bases, J lost 5 bases, and 8 bases stayed unmatched. Germline CDR1 reads MNHEY; CDR2 reads SVGEGT. The CDR3 DNA follows: TGTGCCAGCAGTCTAAGACAGGGCCTAACTGAAGCTTTCTTT. The encoded protein is CASSLRQGLTEAFF.

This clonotype was recorded a few times. V gene TRBV10-3 combines with J gene TRBJ2-4, with D unresolved. CDR3 length: 15 amino acids. Looked up from germline, CDR1 is ENHRY and CDR2 is SYGVKD. V was pared by 3 bases and J by 0 bases, with 9 bases between. CDR3 nucleotides: TGTGCCATCAGTGACGGGTCGGTAGCCAAAAACATTCAGTACTTC. Protein product: CAISDGSVAKNIQYF.

CDR3 nucleotides: TGTGCCGTCAAGCGGGAGGACCATTTGAGGGAGACCCAGTACTTC. It is translated as CAVKREDHLRETQYF. The chain joins TRBV10-3 to TRBJ2-5; 9 bases fit TRBD2. The germline CDR1 and CDR2 sequences are ENHRY and SYGVKD. V lost 11 bases to trimming and J lost 5 bases; unmatched junction nucleotides: 15. CDR3 length: 15 amino acids.

The CDR3 bases are TGTGCCAGCAGCCAAGGAGTATTAGTTCAAGAGACCCAGTACTTC. This encodes CASSQGVLVQETQYF. The J gene is TRBJ2-5, the V gene TRBV4-2; no clear D. The germline gives CDR1 LGHNA, CDR2 YNFKEQ. V dropped 1 base and J dropped 2 bases, with 11 bases sitting between them. This CDR3 has 15 amino acids.

The chain combines TRBV4-3 with TRBJ1-2; D is unclear. Trimming pared 0 bases from V and 0 bases from J, leaving 8 bases between. Germline lookup yields CDR1 LGHNA and CDR2 YSLEER. CDR3 length equals 15 residues. DNA for the CDR3: TGCGCCAGCAGCCAAGATCTGAAGACTAACTATGGCTACACCTTC. It is translated as CASSQDLKTNYGYTF.